Below are 7 T cell receptor beta chains sequenced from a single sample in a study of T cells after yellow fever vaccination. TCRdb independently ran MiXCR on the 5' RACE reads; one entry per CDR3 protein. The sample records tens of thousands of distinct CDR3 sequences, more than 5.5% being singletons. This material consisted of CD8+ T cells sorted from PBMCs, taken less than 6 days after the first yellow fever vaccination. The receptor set was obtained from a man younger than 35 who received the YFV17D yellow fever vaccine.

This clonotype was counted between two and nine times. The V call is TRBV7-9, the J call TRBJ2-7; D unresolved. Trimming left V 4 bases short and J 4 bases short, with 11 bases between. CDR1 and CDR2 (germline): SEHNR, FQNEAQ (reference sequence). The CDR3 spans 13 residues. The CDR3 nucleotides read TGTGCCAGCAGCTCGCAGGTTACTTACGAGCAGTACTTC. Translating it yields CASSSQVTYEQYF. The whole variable domain, filled in from reference TRBV7-9 and TRBJ2-7, reads DTGVSQNPRHKITKRGQNVTFRCDPISEHNRLYWYRQTLGQGPEFLTYFQNEAQLEKSRLLSDRFSAERPKGSFSTLEIQRTEQGDSAMYLCASSSQVTYEQYFGPGTRLTVT.

V and J are TRBV2 and TRBJ1-2; 7 positions agree with TRBD1. V lost 6 bases and J lost 4; bases outside the gene matches: 8. This CDR3 is built from 14 residues. Germline V lookup: CDR1 SNHLY, CDR2 FYNNEI. The CDR3, as DNA: TGTGCCAGCAGCTCGACAGGGTTGGTCTATGGCTACACCTTC. Its translation is CASSSTGLVYGYTF. The entire variable domain, with the rest obtained from reference TRBV2 and TRBJ1-2, is as follows: EPEVTQTPSHQVTQMGQEVILRCVPISNHLYFYWYRQILGQKVEFLVSFYNNEISEKSEIFDDQFSVERPDGSNFTLKIRSTKLEDSAMYFCASSSTGLVYGYTFGSGTRLTVV.

CDR3 coding DNA: TGTGCCAGCGGCCCCCTGGGGATACGGGAGACCCAGTACTTC. It is translated as CASGPLGIRETQYF. V and J are TRBV12-3 or TRBV12-4 and TRBJ2-5; no clear D gene. The CDR3 loop spans 14 amino acids. The V gene lost 8 bases and the J gene lost 5 bases, with 18 bases spanning the gap.

This clonotype occurred many times. Written as DNA, the CDR3 is TGCAGCGTTGAACCAGCGGGGGAAGGAGAGACCCAGTACTTC. It encodes CSVEPAGEGETQYF. The rearrangement uses TRBV29-1 and TRBJ2-5; 8 nucleotides match TRBD2. From germline, CDR1 is SQVTM and CDR2 ANQGSEA. Trimming cost V 2 bases and J 4 bases; bases outside gene matches: 6. This CDR3 comprises 14 residues.

In its sample, this clonotype was seen many times. The rearrangement joins TRBV6-2 or TRBV6-3 to TRBJ1-5; D remains ambiguous. The V gene lost 6 bases and the J gene lost 0 bases, with 12 bases spanning the gap. The CDR3 covers 15 residues. Germline V CDR1 and CDR2: MNHEY, SVGEGT. The CDR3 nucleotides are TGTGCCAGCAGCCTCAGCTTTTATAGCAATCAGCCCCAGCATTTT. Translating gives CASSLSFYSNQPQHF.

Ten or more counts support this clonotype. This sequence joins TRBV15 and TRBJ1-5, with 8 bases that match TRBD1. This CDR3 region has 16 residues. Germline CDR1 reads LNHNV; CDR2 reads YYDKDF (reference sequence). After removal of 2 bases from V and 6 bases from J, the junction contained 9 bases not matched to a gene. CDR3 loop: CATSRPDQGARQPQHF. CDR3 bases: TGTGCCACCAGCAGACCCGACCAGGGGGCTCGTCAGCCCCAGCATTTT.

This clonotype was recorded a few times. The gene calls are TRBV15 and TRBJ2-7; D call uncertain. Trimming removed 5 bases at V and 3 bases at J, with 14 bases between. The CDR3 contains 14 residues. CDR1 LNHNV and CDR2 YYDKDF come from the germline V gene (reference sequence). In DNA form, the CDR3 reads TGTGCCACCAGCCTAAGTAGGCAGATCTACGAGCAGTACGTC. It translates to CATSLSRQIYEQYV.